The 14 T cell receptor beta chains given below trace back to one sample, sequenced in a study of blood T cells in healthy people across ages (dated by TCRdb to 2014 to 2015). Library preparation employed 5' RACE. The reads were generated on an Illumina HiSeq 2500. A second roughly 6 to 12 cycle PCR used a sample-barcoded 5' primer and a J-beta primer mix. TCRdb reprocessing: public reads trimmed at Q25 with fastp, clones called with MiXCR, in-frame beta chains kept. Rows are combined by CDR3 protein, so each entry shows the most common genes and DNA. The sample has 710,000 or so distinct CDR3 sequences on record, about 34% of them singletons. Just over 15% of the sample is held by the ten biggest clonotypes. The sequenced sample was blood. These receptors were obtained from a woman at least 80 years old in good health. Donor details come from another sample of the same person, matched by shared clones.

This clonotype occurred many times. CDR3 coding DNA: TGTGCCAGCAGCTCCCTTGGCAGACAAGAGACCCAGTACTTC. It is translated as CASSSLGRQETQYF. The rearrangement uses TRBV7-6 and TRBJ2-5; no firm D call. CDR1 is SGHVS and CDR2 is FNYEAQ in the germline V gene. The CDR3 spans 14 residues. Trimming removed 4 bases from V and 2 bases from J, with 11 bases in between.

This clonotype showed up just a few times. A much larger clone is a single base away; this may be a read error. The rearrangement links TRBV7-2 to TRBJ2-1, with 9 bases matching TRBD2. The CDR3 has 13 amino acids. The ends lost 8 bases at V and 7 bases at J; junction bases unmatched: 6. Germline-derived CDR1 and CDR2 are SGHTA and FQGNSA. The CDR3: CASELAGGNEQFF. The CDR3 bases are TGTGCCAGCGAACTAGCGGGTGGGAATGAGCAGTTCTTC.

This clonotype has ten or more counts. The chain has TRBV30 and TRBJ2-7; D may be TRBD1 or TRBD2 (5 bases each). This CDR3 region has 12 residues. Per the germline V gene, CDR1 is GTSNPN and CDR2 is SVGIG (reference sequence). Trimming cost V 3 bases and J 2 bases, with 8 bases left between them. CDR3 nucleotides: TGTGCCTGGAGACAGGAGGCCTACGAGCAGTACTTC. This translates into CAWRQEAYEQYF.

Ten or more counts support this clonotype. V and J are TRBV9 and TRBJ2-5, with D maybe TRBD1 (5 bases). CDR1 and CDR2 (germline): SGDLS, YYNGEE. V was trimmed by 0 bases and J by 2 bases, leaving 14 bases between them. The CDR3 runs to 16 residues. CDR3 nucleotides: TGTGCCAGCAGCGTAGCTACGCTAAGGGGACAAGAGACCCAGTACTTC. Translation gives CASSVATLRGQETQYF.

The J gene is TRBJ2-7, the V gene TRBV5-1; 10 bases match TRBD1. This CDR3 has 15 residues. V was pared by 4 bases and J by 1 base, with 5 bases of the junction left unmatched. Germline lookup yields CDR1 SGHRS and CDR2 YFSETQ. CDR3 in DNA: TGCGCCAGCAGCCTGAGGACAGGGGGGTCCTACGAGCAGTACTTC. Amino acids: CASSLRTGGSYEQYF.

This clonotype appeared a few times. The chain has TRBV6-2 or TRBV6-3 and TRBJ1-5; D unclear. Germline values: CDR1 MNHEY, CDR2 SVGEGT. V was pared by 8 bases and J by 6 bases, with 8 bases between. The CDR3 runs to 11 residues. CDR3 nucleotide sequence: TGTGCCAGCGGATCTCTTCAGCCCCAGCATTTT. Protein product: CASGSLQPQHF.

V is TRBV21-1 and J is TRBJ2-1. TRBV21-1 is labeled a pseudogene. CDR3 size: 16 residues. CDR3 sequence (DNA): TGTGCCAGCAGCAATTCATGCGGGAGGGCCTCCAATGAGCAGTTCTTC. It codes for CASSNSCGRASNEQFF.

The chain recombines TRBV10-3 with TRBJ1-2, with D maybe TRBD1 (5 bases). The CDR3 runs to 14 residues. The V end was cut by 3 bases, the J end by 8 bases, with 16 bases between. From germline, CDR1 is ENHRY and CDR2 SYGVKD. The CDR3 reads CAISERLQGYGYTF. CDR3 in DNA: TGTGCCATCAGTGAACGGTTGCAGGGCTACGGCTACACCTTC.

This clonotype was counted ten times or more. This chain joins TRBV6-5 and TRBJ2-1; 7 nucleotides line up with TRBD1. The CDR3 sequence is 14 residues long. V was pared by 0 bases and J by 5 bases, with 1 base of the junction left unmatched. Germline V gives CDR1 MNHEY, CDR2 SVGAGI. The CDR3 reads CASSYSGQNNEQFF. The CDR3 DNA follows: TGTGCCAGCAGTTACTCGGGACAGAACAATGAGCAGTTCTTC.

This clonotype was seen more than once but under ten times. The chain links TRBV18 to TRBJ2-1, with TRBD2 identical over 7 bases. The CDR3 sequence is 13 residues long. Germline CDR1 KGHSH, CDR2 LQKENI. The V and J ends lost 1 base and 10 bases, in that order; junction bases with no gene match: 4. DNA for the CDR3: TGTGCCAGCTCACCACTACTAGCGTACGAGCAGTTCTTC. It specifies CASSPLLAYEQFF.

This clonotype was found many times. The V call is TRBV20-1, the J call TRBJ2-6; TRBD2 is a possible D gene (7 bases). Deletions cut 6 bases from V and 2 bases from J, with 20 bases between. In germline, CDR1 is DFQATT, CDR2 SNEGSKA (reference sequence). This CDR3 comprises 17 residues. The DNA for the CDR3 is TGCAGTGCCCTATGGGGGAAGGGGGGGCCTGGGGCCAACGTCCTGACTTTC. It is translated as CSALWGKGGPGANVLTF.

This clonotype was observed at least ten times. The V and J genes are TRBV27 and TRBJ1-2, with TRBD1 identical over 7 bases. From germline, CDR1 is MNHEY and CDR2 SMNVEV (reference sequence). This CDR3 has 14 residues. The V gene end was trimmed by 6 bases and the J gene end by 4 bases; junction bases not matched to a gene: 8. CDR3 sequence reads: CASRRWRDSYGYTF. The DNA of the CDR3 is TGTGCCAGCAGGCGATGGAGGGACAGCTATGGCTACACCTTC.

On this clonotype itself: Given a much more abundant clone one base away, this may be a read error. The CDR3 sequence is CASSEYRTRGKKLFF. The CDR3, as DNA: TGTGCCAGCAGTGAATACCGCACAAGGGGTAAAAAACTGTTTTTT. The rearrangement joins TRBV25-1 to TRBJ1-4; possible D gene TRBD1, 5 bases. The CDR3 consists of 15 residues. The germline V gene has CDR1 MGHDK and CDR2 SYGVNS. Trimming took 0 bases from V and 9 from J, leaving 14 bases between them. The full variable domain, its missing parts supplied by reference TRBV25-1 and TRBJ1-4, is EADIYQTPRYLVIGTGKKITLECSQTMGHDKMYWYQQDPGMELHLIHYSYGVNSTEKGDLSSESTVSRIRTEHFPLTLESARPSHTSQYLCASSEYRTRGKKLFFGSGTQLSVL.

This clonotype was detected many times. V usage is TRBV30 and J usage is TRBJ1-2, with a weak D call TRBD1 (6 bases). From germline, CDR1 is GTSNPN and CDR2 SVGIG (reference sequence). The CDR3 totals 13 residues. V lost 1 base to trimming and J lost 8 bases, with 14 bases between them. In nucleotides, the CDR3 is TGTGCCTGGAGTGCTACAGGGTATAACGGCTACACCTTC. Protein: CAWSATGYNGYTF.